A single sample is the source of the 24 T cell receptor beta chains below, sequenced in a study of spatial heterogeneity in lung cancer. Study-level findings and limits: One measure, the expanded intratumoral alpha and beta TCR count, tracked tumor mutation counts.

TCRdb passed the 5' RACE reads through MiXCR, listing each CDR3 protein once. The sample shows 13,000 or so distinct CDR3 sequences, about 4.6% of them seen only once. As for time point: sample taken at primary tumor resection. Their target antigens are unknown. The starting material was lung tumor tissue, obtained at surgery. The receptors stem from a male donor with early-stage non-small cell lung cancer.

This clonotype was detected only a few times. The chain carries TRBV11-3 and TRBJ2-1, with 12 nucleotides matching TRBD2. The CDR3 spans 15 residues. V trimming: 3 bases; J trimming: 6 bases; junction bases outside the gene matches: 3. Germline assignment: CDR1 SGHNT and CDR2 YENEEA. The CDR3 DNA reads as TGTGCCAGCAGCTTTAGACTAGCGGGGGTCAATGAGCAGTTCTTC. Protein sequence: CASSFRLAGVNEQFF.

This clonotype is deemed large. The CDR3 DNA follows: TGCGCCAGCAGCCAACGTTGGCCCGAAAATGAGCAGTTCTTC. Its protein product is CASSQRWPENEQFF. The chain couples TRBV4-1 to TRBJ2-1; D is ambiguous. Trimming stripped 2 bases from V and 7 bases from J, with 12 bases between. Germline loops: CDR1 MGHRA, CDR2 YSYEKL. This CDR3 spans 14 amino acids.

This clonotype was seen ten or more times. The chain employs TRBV13 and TRBJ2-3; D might be TRBD2 (6 bases). The CDR3 consists of 14 residues. The germline V gene has CDR1 PRHDT and CDR2 FYEKMQ (reference sequence). The ends were cut back, 5 bases at V and 0 bases at J, with 9 bases in the middle. CDR3 nucleotides: TGTGCCAGCAGCCGCGGGGTCAGCACAGATACGCAGTATTTT. This gives the protein CASSRGVSTDTQYF.

This clonotype has at least ten counts. This chain uses TRBV7-8 with TRBJ2-7; D unresolved. The CDR3 is 12 residues long. V was trimmed by 4 bases and J by 3 bases, leaving 7 bases between them. CDR1 and CDR2 from the germline V gene are SGHVS and FQNEAQ. CDR3 sequence reads: CASSSDNYEQYF. The CDR3 region has the DNA TGTGCCAGCAGCTCAGACAACTACGAGCAGTACTTC.

This clonotype was counted at least ten times. V and J are TRBV9 and TRBJ2-1; TRBD2 agrees at 11 bases. V was pared by 0 bases and J by 4 bases, with 0 bases of the junction left unmatched. Germline CDR1 and CDR2: SGDLS and YYNGEE. CDR3 length: 15 residues. CDR3 sequence reads: CASSVVAGGYNEQFF. For the CDR3, the DNA is TGTGCCAGCAGCGTAGTAGCGGGGGGGTACAATGAGCAGTTCTTC.

Ten or more counts support this clonotype. The chain links TRBV28 to TRBJ1-2; no clear D. CDR3 length: 13 residues. Trimming took 10 bases from V and 6 from J, leaving 18 bases between them. Per germline, CDR1 MDHEN and CDR2 SYDVKM. This chain's CDR3 is CATSWAQSNGYTF. The CDR3 DNA reads as TGTGCCACCTCCTGGGCGCAATCAAATGGCTACACCTTC.

The table lists this clonotype with many counts. The chain carries TRBV20-1 and TRBJ2-1; 11 bases fit TRBD2. This CDR3 region has 16 residues. Germline lookup yields CDR1 DFQATT and CDR2 SNEGSKA (reference sequence). V was pared by 3 bases and J by 4 bases, with 8 bases of the junction left unmatched. CDR3 DNA: TGCAGTGCTAGTGGGTGGACTAGCGGGTCATACAATGAGCAGTTCTTC. The encoded protein is CSASGWTSGSYNEQFF.

This rearrangement joins TRBV21-1 to TRBJ1-5; TRBD1 is the table's D call, not checked against the DNA. TRBV21-1 is recorded as a pseudogene. The CDR3 has 14 residues. The CDR3 DNA is TGTGCCAGCTTGGGGACAGGGAACAATCAGCCCCAGCATTTT. Its protein product is CASLGTGNNQPQHF.

This clonotype was detected many times. The chain combines TRBV2 with TRBJ1-2; TRBD1 aligns across 7 bases. Losses at the gene ends were 5 bases for V and 3 bases for J; bases not matched to a gene: 9. This CDR3 is built from 15 residues. Germline-derived CDR1 and CDR2 are SNHLY and FYNNEI. The CDR3 nucleotides read TGTGCCAGCAGTAAGGGGGCGAGGTTTTACTATGGCTACACCTTC. It encodes CASSKGARFYYGYTF.

This clonotype occurred many times. The gene calls are TRBV11-2 and TRBJ2-2; D may correspond to TRBD1 or TRBD2 (5 bases each). Trimming took 5 bases from V and 6 from J, leaving 16 bases between them. CDR1 and CDR2 (germline): SGHAT, FQNNGV. This CDR3 is built from 15 residues. The CDR3 DNA is TGTGCCAGCAGCATCCGGGACCCACGCCCCGGGGAGCTGTTTTTT. This codes for CASSIRDPRPGELFF.

The CDR3 sequence: CASSLVILGTGKEEKLFF. DNA for the CDR3: TGTGCCAGCAGCTTAGTGATCTTGGGGACAGGGAAGGAAGAAAAACTGTTTTTT. The V gene is TRBV11-2, the J gene TRBJ1-4, with TRBD1 matching 9 bases. The CDR3 is made up of 18 amino acids. The V segment lost 1 base and the J segment 8 bases; nucleotides outside the gene matches: 14. Per the germline V gene, CDR1 is SGHAT and CDR2 is FQNNGV.

This clonotype was seen ten or more times. The chain uses TRBV10-3 and TRBJ1-2, with no clear D. Germline V gene data show CDR1 as ENHRY and CDR2 as SYGVKD. The germline V and J ends were trimmed by 3 bases and 8 bases, with 7 bases remaining between them. This CDR3 has 11 residues. The CDR3: CAISEVGGYTF. The CDR3 coding sequence is TGTGCCATCAGTGAAGTCGGGGGCTACACCTTC.

There are many counts of this clonotype. The rearrangement links TRBV7-2 to TRBJ1-5; perhaps TRBD1 as D (6 bases). This CDR3 is 13 amino acids long. Per germline, CDR1 SGHTA and CDR2 FQGNSA. The V end lost 2 bases, the J end lost 5 bases, and 7 bases lay between the germline ends. The CDR3 loop is CASSLTGHQPQHF. The CDR3 DNA is TGTGCCAGCAGCTTAACAGGGCATCAGCCCCAGCATTTT.

This clonotype was observed many times. The CDR3 loop reads CASSLAQGLEETQYF. CDR3 sequence (DNA): TGTGCCAGCAGCTTAGCCCAGGGGCTGGAAGAGACCCAGTACTTC. This chain uses TRBV7-9 with TRBJ2-5; TRBD1 might be the D (6 bases). Trimming shortened V by 0 bases and J by 3 bases, and 11 bases separated the two germline ends. CDR3 size: 15 residues. Germline loops: CDR1 SEHNR, CDR2 FQNEAQ (reference sequence).

Ten or more counts support this clonotype. The rearrangement uses TRBV4-1 and TRBJ2-2; D is possibly TRBD1 (6 bases). The CDR3 runs to 16 residues. The germline CDR1 and CDR2 sequences are MGHRA and YSYEKL. V was shortened by 3 bases and J by 10 bases, with 21 bases between the two germline ends. The CDR3 is CASSHGPGQPAVELFF. As DNA, the CDR3 is TGCGCCAGCAGCCATGGCCCGGGACAACCAGCGGTGGAGCTGTTTTTT.

This clonotype was counted ten times or more. The chain joins TRBV20-1 to TRBJ1-5, with no clear D. The CDR3 is made up of 15 amino acids. The germline CDR1 and CDR2 sequences are DFQATT and SNEGSKA (reference sequence). Trimming pared 0 bases from V and 1 base from J, leaving 10 bases between. CDR3 residues: CSARDAGLSNQPQHF. CDR3 bases: TGCAGTGCTAGAGACGCGGGCTTAAGCAATCAGCCCCAGCATTTT.

There are many counts of this clonotype. V and J are TRBV4-3 and TRBJ1-1, with a tentative D call TRBD1 (5 bases). V gave up 4 bases and J gave up 7 bases, with 19 bases separating them. Germline values: CDR1 LGHNA, CDR2 YSLEER. The CDR3 runs 15 residues. The CDR3 sequence: CASSRQHTGTYEAFF. CDR3 in DNA: TGCGCCAGCAGCCGGCAGCATACCGGGACCTATGAAGCTTTCTTT.

This clonotype has at least ten counts. V gene TRBV4-1 combines with J gene TRBJ2-5; D gene uncertain. The CDR3 consists of 14 residues. The V end was cut by 0 bases, the J end by 3 bases, with 8 bases between. Germline values: CDR1 MGHRA, CDR2 YSYEKL. This chain's CDR3 is CASSQDRMEETQYF. CDR3 DNA sequence: TGCGCCAGCAGCCAAGACCGGATGGAAGAGACCCAGTACTTC.

This clonotype has at least ten counts. The V call is TRBV20-1, the J call TRBJ2-7, with unresolved D. Germline CDR1 and CDR2: DFQATT and SNEGSKA (reference sequence). This CDR3 spans 14 amino acids. V was cut by 2 bases and J by 6 bases, with 17 bases left in between. The CDR3 DNA sequence: TGCAGTGCTAGACTCCCCAAAAGGTGGGGCGAGCAGTACTTC. Protein product: CSARLPKRWGEQYF.

This clonotype was detected ten times or more. V is TRBV20-1 and J is TRBJ2-1; D might be TRBD2 (6 bases). CDR1 is DFQATT, CDR2 SNEGSKA, per germline (reference sequence). The CDR3 sequence is 14 residues long. V dropped 5 bases and J dropped 0 bases, with 11 bases sitting between them. In DNA, the CDR3 is TGCAGTGCTTGGGACTTCAGCTCCTACAATGAGCAGTTCTTC. Translated, it gives CSAWDFSSYNEQFF.

This clonotype appeared many times. The chain combines TRBV3-1 with TRBJ2-7; D may be TRBD1 (6 bases). Trimming took off 0 bases at V and 7 bases at J, with 10 bases between the two ends. The CDR3 spans 13 residues. The germline V gene has CDR1 LGHDT and CDR2 YNNKEL (reference sequence). CDR3 amino acids: CASSQETGKEQYF. CDR3 nucleotides: TGTGCCAGCAGCCAAGAAACAGGGAAAGAGCAGTACTTC.

This clonotype was observed many times. The J gene is TRBJ1-2, the V gene TRBV20-1; tentative D call: TRBD1 (6 bases). V lost 3 bases, J lost 4 bases, and 15 bases lay in between. Germline loops: CDR1 DFQATT, CDR2 SNEGSKA (reference sequence). The CDR3 consists of 14 residues. The CDR3: CSASEGRGSYGYTF. DNA for the CDR3: TGCAGTGCTAGCGAGGGCAGGGGAAGCTATGGCTACACCTTC.

This clonotype was counted ten times or more. The chain couples TRBV20-1 to TRBJ2-1; either TRBD1 or TRBD2 may fit D (5 bases each). Trimming left V 0 bases short and J 8 bases short, with 20 bases between. The CDR3 sequence is 16 residues long. CDR1 DFQATT and CDR2 SNEGSKA come from the germline V gene (reference sequence). The CDR3 region has the DNA TGCAGTGCTAGAGATCTGTCACGGGGCGCGAGGGATGAGCAGTTCTTC. This sequence encodes CSARDLSRGARDEQFF.

This clonotype showed up many times. CDR3 nucleotides: TGCGCCAGCAGCCCTTTTCGGACTAGCGGGGGGGCTGGGGAGTACGAGCAGTACTTC. It specifies CASSPFRTSGGAGEYEQYF. The V and J genes are TRBV4-3 and TRBJ2-7; 15 bases align to TRBD2. The CDR3 contains 19 residues. The V gene's germline CDR1 is LGHNA and CDR2 YSLEER. The trim removed 4 bases at V and 4 bases at J, leaving 14 bases unmatched.